A single sample gave rise to the 20 T cell receptor beta chains below, sequenced in a study of cytomegalovirus exposure and HLA in healthy donors. The PCR was carried out with 60 Vbeta primers and 13 Jbeta primers. The repertoire was sequenced with immunoSEQ multiplex PCR; TCRdb's copy has only in-frame clones and lacks some. The sample carries under 200,000 clones, approximately 12% recorded once. The sample comprised PBMCs. The origin of the receptors is a man aged 45 to 65 in good health and CMV-seropositive.

CDR3 sequence reads: CASSVAGDGYTF. As DNA, the CDR3 is TGTGCCAGCAGCGTAGCCGGAGATGGCTACACCTTC. The chain combines TRBV9 with TRBJ1-2; D uncertain. V lost 0 bases, J lost 6 bases, and 6 bases lay in between. Germline-derived CDR1 and CDR2 are SGDLS and YYNGEE. This CDR3 region has 12 residues. The full variable domain, rest sourced from reference TRBV9 and TRBJ1-2, is DSGVTQTPKHLITATGQRVTLRCSPRSGDLSVYWYQQSLDQGLQFLIQYYNGEERAKGNILERFSAQQFPDLHSELNLSSLELGDSALYFCASSVAGDGYTFGSGTRLTVV.

The chain is built from TRBV7-6 and TRBJ2-5; a weak D match, TRBD2 (8 bases). The CDR3 runs to 14 residues. CDR1 and CDR2 (germline): SGHVS, FNYEAQ. The V gene lost 5 bases and the J gene lost 2 bases, with 12 bases spanning the gap. The CDR3 reads CASSRGGQQETQYF. In DNA form, the CDR3 reads TGTGCCAGCAGCCGGGGGGGACAGCAAGAGACCCAGTACTTC.

The chain joins TRBV7-2 to TRBJ1-1; D is ambiguous. Trimming pared 3 bases from V and 0 bases from J, leaving 11 bases between. The germline CDR1 and CDR2 sequences are SGHTA and FQGNSA. CDR3 size: 15 residues. The CDR3 DNA sequence: TGTGCCAGCAGCTTTTGGCCCGGGATGAACACTGAAGCTTTCTTT. Translating gives CASSFWPGMNTEAFF.

The J gene is TRBJ2-2, the V gene TRBV6-5; 9 bases agree with TRBD1. Per the germline V gene, CDR1 is MNHEY and CDR2 is SVGAGI. The CDR3 is 15 amino acids. Trimming took 6 bases from V and 6 from J; bases not matched to a gene: 8. The chain's CDR3 is CASSWDRVTSGELFF. CDR3 sequence (DNA): TGTGCCAGCAGCTGGGACAGGGTTACATCCGGGGAGCTGTTTTTT.

This sequence joins TRBV4-1 and TRBJ1-6; 10 bases agree with TRBD1. Unmatched junction bases numbered 14, after V lost 11 bases and J lost 10 bases. The germline CDR1 and CDR2 sequences are MGHRA and YSYEKL. The CDR3 is made up of 15 amino acids. CDR3 region: CAAPPPGQGNSPLHF. In DNA form, the CDR3 reads TGCGCCGCCCCACCCCCGGGACAGGGGAACTCACCCCTCCACTTT.

The chain is built from TRBV10-3 and TRBJ1-2; 8 nucleotides line up with TRBD1. The CDR3 has 14 amino acids. V shed 4 bases and J 2 bases; nucleotides not matched to a gene: 3. Germline-derived CDR1 and CDR2 are ENHRY and SYGVKD. The CDR3 protein is CAISGRQGNYGYTF. CDR3 sequence (DNA): TGTGCCATCAGTGGTAGACAGGGGAACTATGGCTACACCTTC.

The chain is built from TRBV7-9 and TRBJ2-5; tentatively, D is TRBD1 (5 bases). The length of the CDR3 is 14 residues. Trimming removed 1 base from V and 4 bases from J, with 10 bases in between. Germline loops: CDR1 SEHNR, CDR2 FQNEAQ (reference sequence). The CDR3 here is CASSLDLDRETQYF. The CDR3, as DNA: TGTGCCAGCAGCTTAGATCTAGACAGAGAGACCCAGTACTTC.

This rearrangement joins TRBV11-3 to TRBJ1-1; a possible D gene is TRBD1 (5 bases). The germline gives CDR1 SGHNT, CDR2 YENEEA. The CDR3 has 12 amino acids. V gave up 3 bases and J gave up 11 bases, with 13 bases separating them. The CDR3 loop reads CASSFTRVMAFF. The CDR3, as DNA: TGTGCCAGCAGCTTTACCAGGGTAATGGCTTTCTTT.

This clone has a handful of counts. CDR3 nucleotide sequence: TGTGCCAGTATCACGACAAGCTCTGGAAACACCATATATTTT. It translates to CASITTSSGNTIYF. The rearrangement uses TRBV19 and TRBJ1-3; D gene unclear. Germline CDR1 is LNHDA and CDR2 is SQIVND (reference sequence). Trimming took 7 bases from V and 0 from J, leaving 10 bases between them. This CDR3 has 14 amino acids. The entire variable domain, with the rest obtained from reference TRBV19 and TRBJ1-3, is as follows: DGGITQSPKYLFRKEGQNVTLSCEQNLNHDAMYWYRQDPGQGLRLIYYSQIVNDFQKGDIAEGYSVSREKKESFPLTVTSAQKNPTAFYLCASITTSSGNTIYFGEGSWLTVV.

In its sample, this clone was seen a few times. CDR3 region: CASSLAGARYEQYF. The DNA of the CDR3 is TGTGCCAGCAGCTTAGCGGGGGCGCGGTACGAGCAGTACTTC. The chain uses TRBV7-2 and TRBJ2-7, with a tentative D call TRBD1 (6 bases). The CDR3 totals 14 residues. Germline V CDR1 and CDR2: SGHTA, FQGNSA. V lost 0 bases and J lost 4, with 10 bases in between.

The chain joins TRBV6-5 to TRBJ1-5; TRBD1 matches at 7 bases. V dropped 5 bases and J dropped 6; count of bases not matched to a gene: 4. This CDR3 spans 13 amino acids. Germline V lookup: CDR1 MNHEY, CDR2 SVGAGI. The CDR3 DNA reads TGTGCCAGCAGTACGGGGACAGTTCAGCCCCAGCATTTT. Its protein product is CASSTGTVQPQHF.

This clone was seen more than once but under ten times. The chain joins TRBV4-2 to TRBJ2-3; 13 nucleotides agree with TRBD2. V was pared by 0 bases and J by 3 bases, with 6 bases of the junction left unmatched. CDR3 length: 18 residues. Germline V gene data show CDR1 as LGHNA and CDR2 as YNFKEQ. CDR3 DNA: TGTGCCAGCAGCCAAGAGGGACTAGCGGGGAGTCGGACAGATACGCAGTATTTT. Translated, it gives CASSQEGLAGSRTDTQYF.

On this clone itself: The germline gene is not matched at one end of the junction; a read error may be the cause. The chain joins TRBV5-1 to TRBJ2-5; TRBD2 matches 14 bases. There are 16 residues in the CDR3. The V gene's germline CDR1 is SGHRS and CDR2 YFSETQ. The CDR3 region is CVSSRLGLAGGETQYF. The CDR3, as DNA: TGCGTCAGCTCCCGGTTAGGACTAGCGGGAGGAGAGACCCAGTACTTC.

The table lists this clone with a few counts. J is TRBJ1-1 and V is TRBV7-8, with a weak D call TRBD1 (5 bases). From germline, CDR1 is SGHVS and CDR2 FQNEAQ. CDR3 length equals 16 residues. Trimming took 3 bases from V and 4 from J, leaving 18 bases between them. The CDR3 bases are TGTGCCAGCAGCTTGCTACCGGAGGGGTGGACCACTGAAGCTTTCTTT. Translating gives CASSLLPEGWTTEAFF. The full variable domain, with the rest looked up from reference TRBV7-8 and TRBJ1-1, is GAGVSQSPRYKVAKRGQDVALRCDPISGHVSLFWYQQALGQGPEFLTYFQNEAQLDKSGLPSDRFFAERPEGSVSTLKIQRTQQEDSAVYLCASSLLPEGWTTEAFFGQGTRLTVV.

This chain's CDR3 is CASSLYNEQFF. For the CDR3, the DNA is TGTGCCAGCAGCCTTTACAATGAGCAGTTCTTC. This sequence joins TRBV13 and TRBJ2-1; D remains unclear. The CDR3 contains 11 residues. Germline V CDR1 and CDR2: PRHDT, FYEKMQ (reference sequence). The V and J ends lost 5 bases and 4 bases respectively, with 3 bases between them.

This clone showed up just a few times. An end of the junction differs from the germline gene, which may be a read error. The rearrangement uses TRBV5-1 and TRBJ2-2; the D gene is possibly TRBD2 (7 bases). The germline V gene encodes CDR1 SGHRS and CDR2 YFSETQ. This CDR3 contains 16 residues. The chain's CDR3 is CASGLGGRPDTGELFF. CDR3 nucleotides: TGCGCCAGCGGCTTGGGGGGGCGCCCCGACACCGGGGAGCTGTTTTTT.

In its sample, this clone was seen a few times. The chain couples TRBV4-2 to TRBJ1-4; no firm D call. CDR1 and CDR2 from the germline V gene are LGHNA and YNFKEQ. The CDR3 spans 12 residues. Trimming left V 4 bases short and J 8 bases short, with 8 bases between. The CDR3 nucleotides are TGTGCCAGCAGCCCACTCGGGGAAAAACTGTTTTTT. Protein sequence: CASSPLGEKLFF.

The rearrangement joins TRBV7-2 to TRBJ1-1; TRBD1 might be the D (5 bases). The ends were cut back, 3 bases at V and 5 bases at J, with 19 bases in the middle. This CDR3 is 16 amino acids long. The germline CDR1 and CDR2 sequences are SGHTA and FQGNSA. CDR3 coding DNA: TGTGCCAGCAGCTTCGACGAAAACCTACAGGAGACTGAAGCTTTCTTT. Amino acids: CASSFDENLQETEAFF.

This clone was counted a few times. The rearrangement links TRBV20-1 to TRBJ2-7, with 7 nucleotides matching TRBD2. Germline loops: CDR1 DFQATT, CDR2 SNEGSKA (reference sequence). This CDR3 is built from 11 residues. The J segment lost 6 bases and the V segment lost 7 bases, leaving 6 bases of the junction unmatched. The DNA of the CDR3 is TGCAGTGTGGGAAGGGAGGGCGAGCAGTACTTC. Translation gives CSVGREGEQYF.

This clone has only a few counts. CDR3 sequence: CASSIGTGSVETQYF. The DNA for the CDR3 is TGTGCCAGTAGTATTGGGACAGGGTCTGTGGAGACCCAGTACTTC. The V and J genes are TRBV19 and TRBJ2-5, with TRBD1 identical over 9 bases. The germline gives CDR1 LNHDA, CDR2 SQIVND (reference sequence). The CDR3 is 15 residues long. The junction had 7 bases not matched to a gene; V was cut back by 3 bases and J by 5 bases.